Listed below are T cell receptor beta chains from one sample, sequenced in a study of identical twins. In TCRdb, the 5' RACE reads were re-called with MiXCR into one record per CDR3 protein. The data contain some 760,000 distinct CDR3 sequences, about 18% of them singletons. These data also featured in a second study, about T cells expressing NK-cell markers.

Sequencing was performed on PBMCs. The receptors stem from a woman between 18 and 29 years old in good health. CDR3s include the opening cysteine and the closing phenylalanine or tryptophan. The order of the fields is J gene, D gene, clone size, V gene, CDR3 protein, CDR3 DNA. D genes are given only for firm matches. For some rows the clone size is stated as once, few or many, or as a class when expanded; others skip it.

TRBJ2-1,TRBD2,.,TRBV30,CAWTLASGRHEQFF,TGTGCCTGGACACTGGCTAGCGGGAGGCATGAGCAGTTCTTC
TRBJ2-7,TRBD1,.,TRBV12-3/TRBV12-4,CASSSLRQGKGQYF,TGTGCCAGCAGTTCCCTCCGACAGGGGAAAGGGCAGTACTTC
TRBJ2-6,TRBD1,.,TRBV5-1,CASSMTGGAVAGANVLTF,TGCGCCAGCAGCATGACAGGGGGCGCGGTTGCTGGGGCCAACGTCCTGACTTTC
TRBJ2-3,TRBD1,.,TRBV9,CASSRQGTPTDTQYF,TGTGCCAGCAGCCGACAGGGGACTCCCACAGATACGCAGTATTTT
TRBJ1-2,.,few,TRBV7-9,CASSPHSFGYTF,TGTGCCAGCAGCCCCCATAGCTTTGGCTACACCTTC
TRBJ1-2,TRBD1,once,TRBV11-1,CASSSRSETGMAGYTF,TGTGCCAGCAGCTCGAGGTCGGAGACAGGGATGGCTGGCTACACCTTC
TRBJ2-1,.,few,TRBV14,CASSRKDPSYNEQFF,TGTGCCAGCAGCCGGAAGGACCCCTCCTACAATGAGCAGTTCTTC
TRBJ2-5,.,many,TRBV6-2/TRBV6-3,CASSSTAQETQYF,TGTGCCAGCAGTTCTACGGCGCAAGAGACCCAGTACTTC
TRBJ2-2,TRBD2,few,TRBV7-2,CASSSAGVGNTGELFF,TGTGCCAGCAGCTCAGCGGGAGTGGGGAACACCGGGGAGCTGTTTTTT
TRBJ2-7,.,.,TRBV6-1,CASRITGIQASYEQYF,TGTGCCAGCAGAATAACCGGGATCCAAGCCTCCTACGAGCAGTACTTC
TRBJ1-1,.,.,TRBV12-3/TRBV12-4,CASRDSQNTEAFF,TGTGCCAGCAGGGACAGCCAGAACACTGAAGCTTTCTTT
TRBJ2-7,.,few,TRBV12-3/TRBV12-4,CAGGDPTPRSSYEQYF,TGTGCCGGAGGCGATCCAACTCCGAGGAGCTCCTACGAGCAGTACTTC
TRBJ2-7,.,few,TRBV6-5,CASSFRGLHEQYF,TGTGCCAGCAGTTTTCGGGGTCTCCACGAGCAGTACTTC
TRBJ2-2,TRBD1,many,TRBV5-1,CASSDGQGNTGELFF,TGCGCCAGCAGCGACGGACAGGGTAACACCGGGGAGCTGTTTTTT
TRBJ1-2,.,.,TRBV20-1,CSASNRDYGYTF,TGCAGTGCTAGCAACAGGGATTATGGCTACACCTTC